Below are 17 T cell receptor beta chains sequenced from a single sample in a study of read filtering for tumor transcriptome and immune sequencing. This library used around 400 ng RNA and molecular barcoded adaptors spanning alpha/delta and beta/gamma chains. TCRdb reprocessed the reads with MiXCR, giving one entry per CDR3 protein. The sample holds tens of thousands of distinct CDR3 sequences, about a fifth seen once. Specimen: a population of CD138-negative cells sorted from bone marrow. These receptors all stem from a donor at least 40 years old with multiple myeloma.

This clonotype was observed many times. The chain recombines TRBV7-3 with TRBJ2-3; no clear D. Trimming took off 5 bases at V and 2 bases at J, with 8 bases between the two ends. Germline V lookup: CDR1 SGHTA, CDR2 FQGTGA. The CDR3 extends over 13 amino acids. The CDR3 sequence: CASSPGPTDTQYF. The CDR3 DNA reads as TGTGCCAGCAGCCCCGGGCCCACAGATACGCAGTATTTT.

This clonotype has just a few counts. The chain has TRBV1 and TRBJ2-3; TRBD1 is the table's D call, not checked against the DNA. TRBV1 is labeled a pseudogene. The CDR3 is made up of 16 amino acids. CDR3: CTSSQDPGTVTDTQYF. Here the CDR3 DNA reads TGCACCAGCAGCCAAGATCCCGGGACAGTGACCGATACGCAGTATTTT.

This clonotype was observed many times. The CDR3 DNA is TGCGCCAGCAGCTGGGACACTGAGACCCAGTACTTC. It translates to CASSWDTETQYF. The J gene is TRBJ2-5, the V gene TRBV5-1, with D perhaps matching TRBD1 (6 bases). CDR1 SGHRS and CDR2 YFSETQ come from the germline V gene. The V gene lost 3 bases and the J gene lost 5 bases, with 8 bases spanning the gap. The CDR3 is 12 amino acids.

For this clonotype: Because the CDR3 is missing its conserved closing phenylalanine or tryptophan, this is likely a read error. This sequence joins TRBV9 and TRBJ2-1, with D possibly being TRBD1 (5 bases). CDR1 and CDR2 from the germline V gene are SGDLS and YYNGEE. The CDR3 covers 13 residues. V was shortened by 2 bases and J by 8 bases, with 11 bases between the two germline ends. CDR3 in DNA: TGTGCCAGCAGCGTCCAGGGCTGGGATGAGCAGTTCCTC. Translated: CASSVQGWDEQFL.

The sample holds many counts of this clonotype. The chain couples TRBV6-2 or TRBV6-3 to TRBJ2-5, with 9 bases that match TRBD1. CDR3 length: 14 amino acids. V lost 6 bases and J lost 5; bases outside the gene matches: 7. In germline, CDR1 is MNHEY, CDR2 SVGEGT. The chain's CDR3 is CASRSAGTGETQYF. As DNA, the CDR3 is TGTGCCAGCAGATCGGCCGGGACAGGGGAGACCCAGTACTTC.

Points on this clonotype: A much larger clonotype is one base distant, so this may be a read error. The chain couples TRBV10-3 to TRBJ2-3; 13 bases align to TRBD2. The V gene's germline CDR1 is ENHRY and CDR2 SYGVKD. The CDR3 totals 16 residues. CDR3 in DNA: TGTGCCATCAGTGTGACTAGCGGGGGGACCACAGATACGCACTATTTT. Its protein product is CAISVTSGGTTDTHYF.

With regard to this clonotype: The CDR3 carries no conserved terminal phenylalanine or tryptophan, so it likely arises from a read error. The chain uses TRBV7-3 and TRBJ1-1, with a weak D call TRBD1 (5 bases). Germline V gene lookup returns CDR1 SGHTA and CDR2 FQGTGA. V lost 5 bases and J lost 7, with 14 bases in between. This CDR3 has 13 amino acids. CDR3 amino acids: CASSLSRGGEAFS. CDR3 sequence (DNA): TGTGCCAGCAGCCTCTCAAGGGGTGGTGAAGCTTTCTCT.

This clonotype showed up many times. J is TRBJ2-6 and V is TRBV7-8; 8 bases map to TRBD1. V dropped 4 bases and J dropped 0; count of bases not matched to a gene: 8. CDR3 length equals 18 residues. In germline, CDR1 is SGHVS, CDR2 FQNEAQ. The DNA of the CDR3 is TGTGCCAGCAGCTGGCCGGGACAGGTCTTCTCTGGGGCCAACGTCCTGACTTTC. It codes for CASSWPGQVFSGANVLTF.

The table lists this clonotype with many counts. The J gene is TRBJ2-2, the V gene TRBV5-1, with D maybe TRBD2 (6 bases). V dropped 7 bases and J dropped 3 bases, with 10 bases sitting between them. The CDR3 runs to 13 residues. Germline CDR1 is SGHRS and CDR2 is YFSETQ. CDR3 DNA sequence: TGCGCCAGCGCCGGAGGGGACACCGGGGAGCTGTTTTTT. The encoded protein is CASAGGDTGELFF.

To note about this clonotype: Being one base from a much bigger clone, this may be a read error. The chain combines TRBV20-1 with TRBJ1-5, with D unclear. The germline gives CDR1 DFQATT, CDR2 SNEGSKA (reference sequence). The CDR3 length is 13 residues. V was clipped by 7 bases and J by 2 bases, with 12 bases between them. The CDR3 sequence: CSVISGGNQPQHF. The CDR3 DNA reads as TGCAGTGTCATTAGTGGGGGCAATCAGCCCCAGCATTTT.

Concerning this clonotype: This may stem from a read error, because a much larger clone lies one nucleotide away. This chain links TRBV20-1 with TRBJ2-2; 7 bases align to TRBD2. The CDR3 runs to 15 residues. Trimming took 1 base from V and 7 from J; bases not matched to a gene: 9. The germline V gene has CDR1 DFQATT and CDR2 SNEGSKA (reference sequence). CDR3 residues: CSARGAGAGSGELFF. The CDR3 coding sequence is TGCAGTGCTAGAGGGGCGGGAGCGGGCAGCGGGGAGCTGTTTTTT.

The J gene is TRBJ1-1, the V gene TRBV28; D not certain. Germline CDR1 reads MDHEN; CDR2 reads SYDVKM. V was trimmed by 2 bases and J by 4 bases, leaving 5 bases between them. This CDR3 spans 12 amino acids. In nucleotides, the CDR3 is TGTGCCAGCAGTTTACTCAGCACTGAAGCTTTCTTT. Amino acids: CASSLLSTEAFF.

A few counts support this clonotype. The V call is TRBV20-1, the J call TRBJ2-1; 8 bases are shared with TRBD2. Germline assignment: CDR1 DFQATT and CDR2 SNEGSKA (reference sequence). The CDR3 is 13 residues long. The junction had 2 bases not matched to a gene; V was cut back by 3 bases and J by 4 bases. The CDR3 sequence is CSASGRVYNEQFF. In DNA, the CDR3 is TGCAGTGCTAGCGGGAGGGTATACAATGAGCAGTTCTTC.

In this sample, this clonotype turned up many times. CDR3: CASSRDGGTEAFF. CDR3 sequence (DNA): TGCGCCAGCAGCCGCGACGGTGGCACTGAAGCTTTCTTT. The chain joins TRBV5-1 to TRBJ1-1; D remains ambiguous. The CDR3 totals 13 residues. Germline V gene lookup returns CDR1 SGHRS and CDR2 YFSETQ. Trimming cost V 4 bases and J 4 bases, with 11 bases left between them.

This clonotype was seen at least ten times. The chain has TRBV7-9 and TRBJ2-4, with D perhaps matching TRBD1 or TRBD2 (7 bases each). Germline CDR1 reads SEHNR; CDR2 reads FQNEAQ (reference sequence). The ends were cut back, 5 bases at V and 3 bases at J, with 17 bases in the middle. This CDR3 comprises 16 residues. The chain's CDR3 is CASSPDREGGKNIQYF. In DNA form, the CDR3 reads TGTGCCAGCAGCCCCGACAGGGAGGGGGGCAAAAACATTCAGTACTTC.

This clonotype was counted ten times or more. The chain couples TRBV11-2 to TRBJ2-7; the match to TRBD2 covers 7 bases. Germline V CDR1 and CDR2: SGHAT, FQNNGV. The V segment lost 3 bases and the J segment 2 bases; nucleotides outside the gene matches: 4. CDR3 length equals 14 residues. The chain's CDR3 is CASSFTGGPYEQYF. CDR3 nucleotide sequence: TGTGCCAGCAGCTTCACGGGAGGCCCCTACGAGCAGTACTTC.

This clonotype has only a few counts. The chain carries TRBV6-1 and TRBJ1-1, with TRBD1 as a possible D gene (6 bases). The CDR3 is made up of 13 amino acids. Germline CDR1 reads MNHNS; CDR2 reads SASEGT. V was shortened by 2 bases and J by 6 bases, with 10 bases between the two germline ends. DNA of the CDR3: TGTGCCAGCAGTGAATCAGGGGTTCCTGAAGCTTTCTTT. The encoded protein is CASSESGVPEAFF.